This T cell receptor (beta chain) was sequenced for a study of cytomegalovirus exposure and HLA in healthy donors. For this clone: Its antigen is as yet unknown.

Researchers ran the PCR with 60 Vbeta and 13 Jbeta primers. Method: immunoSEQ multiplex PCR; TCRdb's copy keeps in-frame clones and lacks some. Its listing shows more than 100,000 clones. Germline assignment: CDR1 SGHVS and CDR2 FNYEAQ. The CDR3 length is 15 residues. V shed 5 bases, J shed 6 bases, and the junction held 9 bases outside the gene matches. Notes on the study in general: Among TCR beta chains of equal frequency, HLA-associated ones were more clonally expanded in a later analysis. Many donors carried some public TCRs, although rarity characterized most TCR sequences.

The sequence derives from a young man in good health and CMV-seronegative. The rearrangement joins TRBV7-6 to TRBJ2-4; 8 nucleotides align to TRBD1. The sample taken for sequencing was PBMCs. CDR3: CASSTRTGSTNIQYF. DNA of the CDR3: TGTGCCAGCAGCACCCGGACAGGGAGTACAAACATTCAGTACTTC.